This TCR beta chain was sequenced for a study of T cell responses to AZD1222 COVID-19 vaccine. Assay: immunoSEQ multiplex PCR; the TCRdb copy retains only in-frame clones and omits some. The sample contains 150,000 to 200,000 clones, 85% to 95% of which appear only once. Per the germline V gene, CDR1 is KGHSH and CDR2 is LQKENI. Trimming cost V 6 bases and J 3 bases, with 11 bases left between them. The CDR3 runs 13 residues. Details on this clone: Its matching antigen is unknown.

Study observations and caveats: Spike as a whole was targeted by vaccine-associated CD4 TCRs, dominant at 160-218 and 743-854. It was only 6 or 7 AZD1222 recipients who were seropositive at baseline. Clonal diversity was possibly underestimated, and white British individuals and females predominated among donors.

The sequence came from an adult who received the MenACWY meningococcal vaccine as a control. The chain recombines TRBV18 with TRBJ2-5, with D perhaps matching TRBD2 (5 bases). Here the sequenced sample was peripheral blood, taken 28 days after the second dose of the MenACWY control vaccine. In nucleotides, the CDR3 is TGTGCCAGCTCGGCGACGAGGGAAGAGACCCAGTACTTC. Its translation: CASSATREETQYF.